This T cell receptor (beta chain) comes out of a study of blood T cell repertoires in COVID-19. Study summary: Nucleic acid was either cDNA or gDNA, and it came from T cells, B-cell-depleted T cells, or PBMCs.

Per the study methods: Amplifying reference gene primers gave estimates of nucleated cell counts. Profiling relied on immunoSEQ multiplex PCR, and the TCRdb table lists in-frame clones only, not all of them. The V and J calls and clone size come from that table; D and trimming were worked out from the DNA. This repertoire shows about 170,000 clones, approximately 87% found once; its top ten account for roughly 3.6%. This TCR was recovered from a young man with active or convalescent COVID-19. Sequenced: peripheral blood.

The CDR3 nucleotides read TGTGCCAGCAGCTTTGGGCCGTACAATGAGCAGTTCTTC. This sequence encodes CASSFGPYNEQFF. This chain uses TRBV7-6 with TRBJ2-1; unclear D gene. Germline CDR1 SGHVS, CDR2 FNYEAQ. CDR3 length equals 13 residues. V was cut by 3 bases and J by 4 bases, with 7 bases left in between.